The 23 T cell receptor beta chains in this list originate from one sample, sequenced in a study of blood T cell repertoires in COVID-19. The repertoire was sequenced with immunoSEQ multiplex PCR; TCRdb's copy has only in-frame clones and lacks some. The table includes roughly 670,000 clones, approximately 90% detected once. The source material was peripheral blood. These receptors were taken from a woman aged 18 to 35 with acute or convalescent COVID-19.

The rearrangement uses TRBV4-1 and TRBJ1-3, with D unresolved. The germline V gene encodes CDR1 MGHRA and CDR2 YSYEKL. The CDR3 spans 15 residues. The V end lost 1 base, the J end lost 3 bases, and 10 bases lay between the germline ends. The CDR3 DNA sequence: TGCGCCAGCAGCCAAGGAGGCCTTGGTGGAAACACCATATATTTT. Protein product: CASSQGGLGGNTIYF.

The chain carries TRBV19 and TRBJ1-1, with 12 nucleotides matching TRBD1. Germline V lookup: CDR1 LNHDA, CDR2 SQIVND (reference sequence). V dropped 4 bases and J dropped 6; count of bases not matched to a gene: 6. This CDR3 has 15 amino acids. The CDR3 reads CASSRVRDRGPEAFF. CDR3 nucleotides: TGTGCCAGTAGTAGAGTCCGGGACAGGGGGCCTGAAGCTTTCTTT.

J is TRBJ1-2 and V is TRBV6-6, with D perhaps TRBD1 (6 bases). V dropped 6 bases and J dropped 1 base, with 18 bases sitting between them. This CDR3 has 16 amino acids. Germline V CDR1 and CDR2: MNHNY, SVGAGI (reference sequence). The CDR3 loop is CASRVHTGNLNYGYTF. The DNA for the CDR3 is TGTGCCAGCAGAGTCCATACAGGGAACCTTAACTATGGCTACACCTTC.

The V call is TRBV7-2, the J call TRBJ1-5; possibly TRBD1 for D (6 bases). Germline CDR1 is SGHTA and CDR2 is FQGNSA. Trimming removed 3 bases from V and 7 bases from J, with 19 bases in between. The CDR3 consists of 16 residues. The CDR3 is CASSFGGGAVPQPQHF. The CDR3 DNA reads TGTGCCAGCAGCTTCGGGGGGGGCGCGGTACCCCAGCCCCAGCATTTT.

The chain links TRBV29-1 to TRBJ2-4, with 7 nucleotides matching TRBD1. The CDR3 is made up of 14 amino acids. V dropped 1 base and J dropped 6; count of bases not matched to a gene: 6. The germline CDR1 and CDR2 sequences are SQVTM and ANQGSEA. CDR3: CSVEGQGERNIQYF. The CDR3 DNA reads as TGCAGCGTTGAAGGACAGGGCGAGAGAAACATTCAGTACTTC. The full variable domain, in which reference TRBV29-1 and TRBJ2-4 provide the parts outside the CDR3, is SAVISQKPSRDICQRGTSLTIQCQVDSQVTMMFWYRQQPGQSLTLIATANQGSEATYESGFVIDKFPISRPNLTFSTLTVSNMSPEDSSIYLCSVEGQGERNIQYFGAGTRLSVL.

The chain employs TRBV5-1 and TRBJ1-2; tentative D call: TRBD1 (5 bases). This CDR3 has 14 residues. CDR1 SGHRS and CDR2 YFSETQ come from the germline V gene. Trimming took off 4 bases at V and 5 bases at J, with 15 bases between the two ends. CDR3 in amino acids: CASSAGPPLYGYTF. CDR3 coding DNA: TGCGCCAGCAGCGCGGGACCTCCCTTATATGGCTACACCTTC.

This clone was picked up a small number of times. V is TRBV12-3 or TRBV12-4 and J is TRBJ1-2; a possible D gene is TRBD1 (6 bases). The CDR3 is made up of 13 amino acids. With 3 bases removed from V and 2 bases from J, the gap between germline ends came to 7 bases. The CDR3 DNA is TGTGCCAGCAGTTTTACAGGGAACTATGGCTACACCTTC. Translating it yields CASSFTGNYGYTF.

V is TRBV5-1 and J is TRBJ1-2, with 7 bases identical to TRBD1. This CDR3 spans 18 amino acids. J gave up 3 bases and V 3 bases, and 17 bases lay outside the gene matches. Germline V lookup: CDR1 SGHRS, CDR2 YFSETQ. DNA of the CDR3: TGCGCCAGCAGCTCGGGAGACAGGGTCTGGGCAAGGGACTATGGCTACACCTTC. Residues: CASSSGDRVWARDYGYTF. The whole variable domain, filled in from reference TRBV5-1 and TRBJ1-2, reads KAGVTQTPRYLIKTRGQQVTLSCSPISGHRSVSWYQQTPGQGLQFLFEYFSETQRNKGNFPGRFSGRQFSNSRSEMNVSTLELGDSALYLCASSSGDRVWARDYGYTFGSGTRLTVV.

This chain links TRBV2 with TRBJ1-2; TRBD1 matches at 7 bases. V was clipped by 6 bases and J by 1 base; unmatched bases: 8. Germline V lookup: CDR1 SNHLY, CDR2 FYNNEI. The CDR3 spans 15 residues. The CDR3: CASRRGGVGNYGYTF. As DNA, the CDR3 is TGTGCCAGCAGGCGAGGGGGCGTCGGTAACTATGGCTACACCTTC.

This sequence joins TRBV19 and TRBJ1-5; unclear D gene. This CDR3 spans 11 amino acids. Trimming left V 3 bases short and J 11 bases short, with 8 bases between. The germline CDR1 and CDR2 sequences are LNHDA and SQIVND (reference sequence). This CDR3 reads CASSIEETQHF. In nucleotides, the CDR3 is TGTGCCAGTAGTATCGAAGAGACCCAGCATTTT.

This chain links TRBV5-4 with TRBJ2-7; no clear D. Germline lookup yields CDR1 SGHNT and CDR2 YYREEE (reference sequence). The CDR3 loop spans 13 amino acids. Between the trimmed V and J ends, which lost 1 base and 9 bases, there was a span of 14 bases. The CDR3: CASSLPTRIGQYF. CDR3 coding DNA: TGTGCCAGCAGCTTGCCGACTCGGATCGGGCAGTACTTC.

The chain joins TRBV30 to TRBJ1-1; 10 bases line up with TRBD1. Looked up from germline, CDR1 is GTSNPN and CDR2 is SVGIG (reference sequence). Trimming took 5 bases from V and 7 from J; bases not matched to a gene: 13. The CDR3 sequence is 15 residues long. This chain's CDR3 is CAWGASGQGPGEAFF. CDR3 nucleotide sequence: TGTGCCTGGGGGGCATCGGGACAGGGGCCCGGTGAAGCTTTCTTT.

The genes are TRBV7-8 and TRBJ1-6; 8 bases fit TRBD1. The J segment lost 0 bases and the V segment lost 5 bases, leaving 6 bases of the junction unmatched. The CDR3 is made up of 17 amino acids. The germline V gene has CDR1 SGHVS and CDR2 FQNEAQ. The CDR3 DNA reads TGTGCCAGCAGCCAGGGGGCAGGCCGCTCCTATAATTCACCCCTCCACTTT. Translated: CASSQGAGRSYNSPLHF.

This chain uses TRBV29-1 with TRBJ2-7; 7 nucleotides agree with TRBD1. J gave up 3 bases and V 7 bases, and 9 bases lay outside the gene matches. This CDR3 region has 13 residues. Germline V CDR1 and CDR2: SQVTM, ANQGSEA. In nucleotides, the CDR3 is TGCAGCGCCAGCCGGGACAGTTACTACGAGCAGTACTTC. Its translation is CSASRDSYYEQYF.

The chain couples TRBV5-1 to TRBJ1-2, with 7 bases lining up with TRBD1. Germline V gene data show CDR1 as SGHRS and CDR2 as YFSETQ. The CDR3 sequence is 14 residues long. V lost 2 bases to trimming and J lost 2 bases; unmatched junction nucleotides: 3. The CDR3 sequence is CASSFEGANYGYTF. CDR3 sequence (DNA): TGCGCCAGCAGCTTCGAGGGGGCAAACTATGGCTACACCTTC.

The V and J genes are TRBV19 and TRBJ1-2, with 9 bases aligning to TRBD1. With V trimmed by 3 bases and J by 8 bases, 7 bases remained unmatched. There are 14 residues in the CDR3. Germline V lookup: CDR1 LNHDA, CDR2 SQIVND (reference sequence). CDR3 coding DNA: TGTGCCAGTAGTATCGTCGGGACAGGGAGGGGCTACACCTTC. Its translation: CASSIVGTGRGYTF. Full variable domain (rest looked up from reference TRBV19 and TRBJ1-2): DGGITQSPKYLFRKEGQNVTLSCEQNLNHDAMYWYRQDPGQGLRLIYYSQIVNDFQKGDIAEGYSVSREKKESFPLTVTSAQKNPTAFYLCASSIVGTGRGYTFGSGTRLTVV.

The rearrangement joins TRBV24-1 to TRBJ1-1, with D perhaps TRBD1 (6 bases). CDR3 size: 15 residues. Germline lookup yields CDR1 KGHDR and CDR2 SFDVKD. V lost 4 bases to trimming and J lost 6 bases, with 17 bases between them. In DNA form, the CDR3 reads TGTGCCACCAGTGACCGGGCGGGGGGGCTGGCTGAAGCTTTCTTT. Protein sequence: CATSDRAGGLAEAFF.

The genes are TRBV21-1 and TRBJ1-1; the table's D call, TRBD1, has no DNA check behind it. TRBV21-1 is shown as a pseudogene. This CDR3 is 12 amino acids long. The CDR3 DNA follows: TGTGCCAGCAGCAAAGCGACAGGGGCGGCTTTCTTT. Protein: CASSKATGAAFF.

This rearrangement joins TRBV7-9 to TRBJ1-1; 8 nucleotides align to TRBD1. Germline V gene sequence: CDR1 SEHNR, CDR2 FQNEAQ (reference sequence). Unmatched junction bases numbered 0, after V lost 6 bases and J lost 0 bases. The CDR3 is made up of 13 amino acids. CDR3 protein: CASRGQVNTEAFF. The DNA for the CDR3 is TGTGCCAGCAGGGGACAGGTGAACACTGAAGCTTTCTTT. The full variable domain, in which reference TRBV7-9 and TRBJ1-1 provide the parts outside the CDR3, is DTGVSQNPRHKITKRGQNVTFRCDPISEHNRLYWYRQTLGQGPEFLTYFQNEAQLEKSRLLSDRFSAERPKGSFSTLEIQRTEQGDSAMYLCASRGQVNTEAFFGQGTRLTVV.

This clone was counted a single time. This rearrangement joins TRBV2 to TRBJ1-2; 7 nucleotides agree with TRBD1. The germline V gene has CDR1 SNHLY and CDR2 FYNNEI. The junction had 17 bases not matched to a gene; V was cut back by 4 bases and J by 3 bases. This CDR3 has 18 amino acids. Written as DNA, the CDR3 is TGTGCCAGCAGTGCTTTGAGCCTGATAGGGGGCGCCGACTATGGCTACACCTTC. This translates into CASSALSLIGGADYGYTF.

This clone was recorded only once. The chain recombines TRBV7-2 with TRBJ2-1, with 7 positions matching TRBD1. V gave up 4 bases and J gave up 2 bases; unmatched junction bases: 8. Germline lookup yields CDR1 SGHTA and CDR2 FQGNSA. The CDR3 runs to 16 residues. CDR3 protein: CASSSPGQLTYNEQFF. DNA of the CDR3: TGTGCCAGCAGCTCGCCGGGACAGTTGACCTACAATGAGCAGTTCTTC.

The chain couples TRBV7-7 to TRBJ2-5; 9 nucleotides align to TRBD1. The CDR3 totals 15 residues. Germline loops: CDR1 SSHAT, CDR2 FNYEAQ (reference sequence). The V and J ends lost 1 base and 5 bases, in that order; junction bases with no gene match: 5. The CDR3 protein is CASSLGDRARETQYF. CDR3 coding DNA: TGTGCCAGCAGCTTAGGGGACAGGGCTAGGGAGACCCAGTACTTC.

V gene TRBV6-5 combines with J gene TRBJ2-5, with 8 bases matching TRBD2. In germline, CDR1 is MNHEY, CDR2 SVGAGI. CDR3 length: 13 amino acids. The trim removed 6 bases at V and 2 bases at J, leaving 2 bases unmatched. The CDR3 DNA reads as TGTGCCAGCAGACAGCGGGGGCAAGAGACCCAGTACTTC. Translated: CASRQRGQETQYF.